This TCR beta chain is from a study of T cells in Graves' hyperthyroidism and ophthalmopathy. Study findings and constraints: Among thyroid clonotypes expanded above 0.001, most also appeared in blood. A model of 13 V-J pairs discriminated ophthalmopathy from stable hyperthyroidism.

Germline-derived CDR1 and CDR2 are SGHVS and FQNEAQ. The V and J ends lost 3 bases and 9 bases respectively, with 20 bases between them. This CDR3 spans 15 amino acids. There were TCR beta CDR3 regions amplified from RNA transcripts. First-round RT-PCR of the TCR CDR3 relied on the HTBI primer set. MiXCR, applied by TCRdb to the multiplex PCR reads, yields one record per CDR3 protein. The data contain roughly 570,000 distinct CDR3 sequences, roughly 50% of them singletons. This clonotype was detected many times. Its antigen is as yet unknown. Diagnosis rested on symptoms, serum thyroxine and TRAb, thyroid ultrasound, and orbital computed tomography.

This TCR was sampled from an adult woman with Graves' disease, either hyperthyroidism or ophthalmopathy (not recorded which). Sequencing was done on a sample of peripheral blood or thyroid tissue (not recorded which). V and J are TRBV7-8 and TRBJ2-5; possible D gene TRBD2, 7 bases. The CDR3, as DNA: TGTGCCAGCAGCTTCCTCGAAGCGGGACATACAGCCCAGTACTTC. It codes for CASSFLEAGHTAQYF.